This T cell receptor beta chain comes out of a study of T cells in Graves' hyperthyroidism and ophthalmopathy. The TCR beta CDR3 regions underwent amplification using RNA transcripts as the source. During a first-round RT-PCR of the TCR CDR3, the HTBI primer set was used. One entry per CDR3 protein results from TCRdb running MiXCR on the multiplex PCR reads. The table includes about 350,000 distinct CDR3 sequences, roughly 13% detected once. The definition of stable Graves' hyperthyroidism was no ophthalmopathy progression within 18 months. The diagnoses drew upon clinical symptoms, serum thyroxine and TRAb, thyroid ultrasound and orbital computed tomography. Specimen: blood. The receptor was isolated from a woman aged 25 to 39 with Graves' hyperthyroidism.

Here the CDR3 DNA reads TGTGCCAGCAGTCCAATCGGGACAGGGTACGACAATGAGCAGTTCTTC. It translates to CASSPIGTGYDNEQFF. The chain links TRBV28 to TRBJ2-1; TRBD1 agrees at 9 bases. The germline CDR1 and CDR2 sequences are MDHEN and SYDVKM. CDR3 length: 16 residues. The J segment lost 5 bases and the V segment lost 5 bases, leaving 10 bases of the junction unmatched.